This T cell receptor beta chain was retrieved from a study of cytomegalovirus exposure and HLA in healthy donors (dated by TCRdb to between 2016 and 2019). In the study overall: An earlier analysis of some 600 of the donors reported about 260 Gb of sequence data and 90 million to 120 million unique TCR beta sequences obtained from about 200 million T cells. Roughly 290 gigabases of sequencing data and tens of millions of unique TCR sequences made up an early release that covered roughly 670 HLA-typed donors. The genetic ancestry cluster associated with self-reported Caucasian donors included roughly 84% of the 398 genotyped donors. The aim of the study was to test whether cataloging public T cell receptors could identify signatures of past pathogen exposure. The T cell repertoires of 666 subjects were profiled by immunosequencing and related to cytomegalovirus serostatus. A separate validation cohort of 100 to 150 different subjects was used in addition to the approximately 670-subject first cohort. To predict cytomegalovirus infection status, the study brought together high-throughput TCR immunosequencing, statistical association of individual TCRs with disease status, and machine learning. A later analysis re-analyzed previously published TCR beta repertoires from 600 to 850 donors and added high-resolution HLA genotyping to study TCR occurrence patterns. The later analysis used no new phenotypic data to find candidate immune exposures, relying instead on TCR beta sequences and their occurrence across donors. In an earlier analysis of 587 of the donors, high-throughput TCR beta sequencing was used to judge whether each TCR beta V gene segment behaved as functional or pseudogenic. Alongside the repertoire data, information on donor age, sex, ethnicity and CMV serostatus was compiled. A later genetic analysis used genome-wide SNP genotypes for about 55% of the 666 donors, treating that subset as a discovery cohort. All discovery cohort repertoires had been generated on a single sequencing platform. HLA typing included class I and class II loci at four-digit resolution. The number of typed donors differed by locus: about 620-630 for A, B, C, DRB1 and DQB1; 500 to 550 for DQA1; about 600 for DPA1; and roughly 490 for DPB1. About five DR-DQ haplotypes were treated as single units for association and clustering because of strong linkage in the cohort. Across approximately 400 genotyped donors of the cohort, an average of roughly 230,000 unique TCR beta nucleotide sequences per donor were sequenced, and 15% to 20% of those sequences were non-productive. The paper's findings and limits, for the study overall: Several of the top co-occurrence clusters appeared to be linked to parvovirus B19, influenza, CMV and Epstein-Barr virus, according to a later analysis. A total of 150 to 200 TCR beta chains were listed by the study as associated with cytomegalovirus. In vitro tests confirmed that a few of the cytomegalovirus-associated TCR beta chains recognize cytomegalovirus antigens. A further reported finding was that TCR beta sequences accurately predicted the HLA-A and HLA-B alleles for most subjects in the first cohort. A later genetic analysis associated a missense DCLRE1C variant with V-gene and J-gene trimming of TCR beta chains, and an independent cohort replicated the association. A cluster of highly shared sequence variants was judged likely to be a technical artifact of the sequencing pipeline. According to a later analysis, most CMV-associated TCR beta chains appeared to be HLA-restricted, and the HLA associations seemed to be driven largely by CMV exposure. In this cohort, only TCR beta chains were sequenced, and detectable features were limited by the absence of alpha or paired-chain data. Across donors, most TCR sequences were observed very rarely, whereas some public TCRs were present in many individuals. Correlated functional status among segregating V segments might reflect linkage disequilibrium, but an unknown experimental factor could not be ruled out. In a later analysis, the rate of TCR association differed among HLA loci, with DRB1 alleles having the most associated TCRs and HLA-C alleles having the fewest. The only immune exposure information available for the cohort was CMV serostatus. When HLA alleles, especially DR and DQ, strongly co-occurred, attributing TCR associations to individual alleles was difficult. An earlier analysis of approximately 590 of the donors showed that most TCR beta V segments appeared in productive rearrangements either about 87% or about 30% of the time, which broadly matched IMGT annotations. A later analysis associated 17,000 or so TCR beta sequences with specific HLA alleles at a false discovery rate of 0.05. Roughly uniform sequencing depth across donors was assumed in presence/absence analyses, although this assumption may not hold. It was suggested by the authors that the approach could potentially be generalized to other disease states and immunological phenotypes. In a later genetic analysis, fewer N-insertions in productive TCRs were reported among donors in an Asian-associated ancestry cluster than the roughly 700-donor mean. In both the original and validation cohorts, the classifier was reported to diagnose cytomegalovirus status with high specificity and sensitivity. Because counts were too low, seventeen rarely observed V segments, including chromosome 9 orphons, were left out of the earlier analysis of some 600 of the donors. Because the 87-base-pair reads could not distinguish some IMGT-functional V segments, including TRBV6-2 and TRBV6-3, those segments were excluded. Because some donors lacked HLA typing at each locus, the association tests relied only on the typed subset. In a later analysis, HLA-associated TCR beta chains showed more clonal expansion and lower generation probabilities than non-associated chains that were equally common.

About this clone itself: It lacks a known antigen. One base away there is no much larger clone; base qualities are not given.

Libraries were made using the immunoSEQ multiplex PCR assay. For the multiplex PCR, a mixture combining 60 forward primers for TCR Vbeta segments and 13 reverse primers for TCR Jbeta segments was used. Amplification of the CDR3 region of rearranged TCR beta genes was performed with a multiplex PCR assay on genomic DNA. The amplified TCR beta libraries were sequenced on the Illumina HiSeq System as 87-base-pair reads. Regarding the original processing steps: A later analysis counted around 72 million unique TCR beta chains across the 666 repertoires, and some 11 million of these chains were shared by at least two donors. Raw reads were error-corrected and collapsed into unique sequences by a nearest-neighbor algorithm in which closely related sequences were merged to remove PCR and sequencing errors. V, D and J gene segments were assigned by aligning CDR3 sequences to IMGT reference sequences. For a sequence to be retained, at least a six-nucleotide match to both a V gene segment and a J gene segment was required. Rearrangements were called productive when the CDR3 lacked stop codons and stayed in frame with V and J; all others were non-productive. Following IMGT convention, CDR3 was defined as the stretch from the second conserved V-encoded cysteine up to the conserved J-encoded phenylalanine. The earlier analysis of some 600 of the donors excluded sequences that lacked an unambiguous match to a single V gene segment. An earlier analysis of about 590 of the donors classified V segments as functional when productive rearrangements were above 56.7% and as segregating when the standard deviation between donors was above 5%. A statistical classification framework was built to diagnose cytomegalovirus status from the catalog of TCR beta chain sequences. In a later analysis, V and J genes were assigned by comparing TCR nucleotide sequences against IMGT/GENE-DB human TR gene sequences. A later analysis assigned CDR3 sequences and most-parsimonious VDJ recombination scenarios with the TCRdist pipeline. In a later analysis, each TCR beta chain was defined by its CDR3 amino acid sequence together with its V-gene family, and reads without a unique V-gene family were excluded. In a later analysis, 550 to 650 highly shared, low-generation-probability nucleotide sequences were removed to address suspected cross-contamination and a sequencing artifact. In a later analysis, a clonal expansion index was calculated for each public chain from normalized within-repertoire ranks of inferred template counts. A later analysis computed generation probabilities with a VDJ recombination model fitted to out-of-frame rearrangements, and checked the results against IGoR. In a later analysis, TCR-TCR, TCR-HLA and TCR-CMV co-occurrence was scored with hypergeometric tests, and a repertoire-size bias correction was applied to TCR pairs. False discovery rates were estimated in a later analysis by permuting HLA or CMV assignments 20 times. In a later analysis, co-occurring TCRs were grouped using DBSCAN, with TCRdist sequence similarity added in when clustering inside HLA-allele-positive subsets. For co-occurrence clustering, repertoires with fewer than 30,000 or more than 120,000 public chains were excluded, along with roughly 5 repertoires with anomalous nucleotide sharing. TCRdb re-hosts the immuneACCESS table, in-frame sequences only. Its copies lack some clones; in the studies checked, an unresolved V gene accounts for under half of them, and the cause for the rest is not known. From that table come the V and J calls and clone size; the DNA was used to work out D and trimming. The sample has approximately 120,000 clones on record, roughly 79% of them singletons. The ten largest clones capture 2.2% of the sample.

The cohort was made up of hundreds of healthy bone marrow donors. Cohort members were all nominally healthy when sampled, although unrecorded immune exposures were likely present. The donor was CMV seronegative and was included in the group of approximately 350 seronegative cohort members. Each donor provided a peripheral blood sample, and peripheral blood mononuclear cells were used for TCR beta sequencing. The Qiagen DNeasy Blood Extraction Kit was used to extract genomic DNA from the blood cell samples. Trimming takes 2 bases off V and 6 bases off J; junction bases not matched to a gene: 5. Counted from cysteine to phenylalanine, this CDR3 has 14 amino acids. Here the CDR3 DNA is all that survives: 42 bases in frame from base 1. In the germline V gene, CDR1 corresponds to KGHSH and CDR2 to LQKENI.

The V and J genes are TRBV18 and TRBJ1-1, with 8 bases matching TRBD1. The source is a woman under 40 in good health and CMV-seronegative. The sequenced sample consisted of PBMCs. Here is the DNA: TGTGCCAGCTCACCAGCGACAGGGGTTCCTGAAGCTTTCTTT. It is translated as CASSPATGVPEAFF.